This T cell receptor beta chain was sequenced for a study of blood T cells in healthy people across ages. The CDR3 consists of 19 residues. Trimming took 4 bases from V and 3 from J; bases not matched to a gene: 12. From germline, CDR1 is MNHEY and CDR2 SMNVEV (reference sequence). There are a few counts of this clonotype. It was with a sample-barcoded 5' primer and a J-beta primer mix that a second PCR of about 6 to 12 cycles was run. TCRdb reprocessed the 5' RACE reads with MiXCR, giving one entry per CDR3 protein. Of approximately 800,000 distinct CDR3 sequences listed, 25% are singletons. These data also featured in a second study, about T cells of mothers and their children.

This TCR was sampled from a boy aged 10-17 years in good health. The genes are TRBV27 and TRBJ2-3; 14 bases align to TRBD2. Sequencing input: blood. This chain's CDR3 is CASSSFPGLAGVGTDTQYF. In nucleotides, the CDR3 is TGTGCCAGCAGTTCGTTCCCGGGACTAGCGGGAGTGGGAACAGATACGCAGTATTTT.